These 30 T cell receptor beta chains came from one sample sequenced in a study of CD8 T cells in ankylosing spondylitis. TCRdb re-analysed the 5' RACE reads in MiXCR, keeping a single row per CDR3 protein. Altogether about 240,000 distinct CDR3 sequences are present, around 8% being singletons, with the ten largest covering around 4.8%. The sample was blood, either unsorted or a sorted T cell fraction (not recorded which). The source is a female donor with ankylosing spondylitis or in good health (not recorded which).

Of note for this clonotype: A single base separates this from a much larger clone, so it may be a read error. The V call is TRBV29-1, the J call TRBJ1-2; 8 bases agree with TRBD1. Germline CDR1 reads SQVTM; CDR2 reads ANQGSEA. This CDR3 region has 13 residues. CDR3 protein: CRGGQGGYYGYTF. In DNA form, the CDR3 reads TGCCGCGGCGGACAGGGTGGATACTATGGCTACACCTTC.

This sequence joins TRBV7-2 and TRBJ1-2; the D is unclear. This CDR3 is built from 13 residues. Per the germline V gene, CDR1 is SGHTA and CDR2 is FQGNSA. Deletions cut 5 bases from V and 5 bases from J, with 12 bases between. The CDR3 loop reads CASSPTDGYGYTF. The CDR3 nucleotides are TGTGCCAGCAGCCCAACGGACGGTTATGGCTACACCTTC.

This clonotype occurred many times. The chain combines TRBV4-3 with TRBJ1-6; D not certain. The CDR3 contains 16 residues. The germline V and J ends were trimmed by 4 bases and 0 bases, with 10 bases remaining between them. In germline, CDR1 is LGHNA, CDR2 YSLEER. CDR3 DNA sequence: TGCGCCAGCAGCCGGGGAGGGCGCTCCTATAATTCACCCCTCCACTTT. Amino acid sequence: CASSRGGRSYNSPLHF.

There are many counts of this clonotype. The chain couples TRBV4-2 to TRBJ2-7, with 11 bases lining up with TRBD2. The CDR3 contains 16 residues. Trimming removed 4 bases from V and 4 bases from J; junction bases left unmatched: 9. The germline gives CDR1 LGHNA, CDR2 YNFKEQ. CDR3 protein: CASSRELAGARYEQYF. The CDR3 DNA sequence: TGTGCCAGCAGCCGAGAACTAGCGGGAGCACGATACGAGCAGTACTTC.

V gene TRBV2 combines with J gene TRBJ2-3; a weak D match, TRBD2 (6 bases). The V end lost 7 bases, the J end lost 7 bases, and 12 bases lay between the germline ends. This CDR3 spans 12 amino acids. The germline V gene has CDR1 SNHLY and CDR2 FYNNEI. DNA of the CDR3: TGTGCCAGCATAGGAGGGGTGAATACGCAGTATTTT. It translates to CASIGGVNTQYF.

Ten or more counts support this clonotype. This chain joins TRBV12-3 or TRBV12-4 and TRBJ2-7, with 7 bases identical to TRBD2. V lost 4 bases and J lost 6; bases outside the gene matches: 6. The CDR3 is 13 amino acids. As DNA, the CDR3 is TGTGCCAGCAGTTGGGACTACCCGGCCGAGCAGTACTTC. This gives the protein CASSWDYPAEQYF.

J is TRBJ2-1 and V is TRBV20-1, with a tentative D call TRBD2 (5 bases). V lost 6 bases and J lost 3, with 18 bases in between. This CDR3 region has 15 residues. CDR1 is DFQATT and CDR2 is SNEGSKA in the germline V gene (reference sequence). CDR3 protein: CSARYGGPRYNEQFF. The CDR3 DNA follows: TGCAGTGCCAGGTATGGCGGGCCGCGCTACAATGAGCAGTTCTTC.

This clonotype was seen ten or more times. The V and J genes are TRBV20-1 and TRBJ2-1; 8 positions agree with TRBD2. The V and J ends lost 4 bases and 0 bases, in that order; junction bases with no gene match: 11. The CDR3 sequence is 17 residues long. CDR1 is DFQATT and CDR2 is SNEGSKA in the germline V gene (reference sequence). The CDR3 loop is CSANNIQRESSYNEQFF. The DNA for the CDR3 is TGCAGTGCTAATAATATCCAGCGGGAGAGCTCCTACAATGAGCAGTTCTTC.

This clonotype has a count of ten or more. This chain joins TRBV12-3 or TRBV12-4 and TRBJ2-5; TRBD1 might be the D (5 bases). The V gene lost 7 bases and the J gene lost 6 bases, with 21 bases spanning the gap. The CDR3 length is 15 residues. The CDR3 here is CASTLLEGARKTQYF. DNA of the CDR3: TGTGCCAGCACTTTGCTAGAAGGGGCGCGGAAGACCCAGTACTTC.

CDR3 sequence (DNA): TGTGCCAGCAGTTTCGGACAGGGCGTGAGTGAGACCCAGTACTTC. This translates into CASSFGQGVSETQYF. The chain links TRBV12-3 or TRBV12-4 to TRBJ2-5; 8 positions match TRBD1. J lost 5 bases, V lost 3 bases, and 8 bases had no gene match. The CDR3 spans 15 residues.

This clonotype was counted between two and nine times. The chain has TRBV25-1 and TRBJ2-2; the D gene could be TRBD1 or TRBD2 (5 bases each). Between the trimmed V and J ends, which lost 2 bases and 5 bases, there was a span of 6 bases. Germline values: CDR1 MGHDK, CDR2 SYGVNS. The CDR3 is 13 amino acids. CDR3 amino acids: CASSEGGTGELFF. CDR3 bases: TGTGCCAGCAGTGAAGGGGGTACCGGGGAGCTGTTTTTT.

The rearrangement joins TRBV20-1 to TRBJ2-7, with TRBD2 matching 7 bases. The germline gives CDR1 DFQATT, CDR2 SNEGSKA (reference sequence). This CDR3 has 13 amino acids. V shed 5 bases and J 3 bases; nucleotides not matched to a gene: 7. The CDR3 DNA follows: TGCAGTGCTCCGGGAGCGGGGAGCTACGAGCAGTACTTC. The encoded protein is CSAPGAGSYEQYF.

Notes on this clonotype: One end of the junction is discordant with germline, which a read error may explain. This sequence joins TRBV7-8 and TRBJ1-3; 8 bases are shared with TRBD1. CDR1 is SGHVS, CDR2 FQNEAQ, per germline. The CDR3 spans 16 residues. The CDR3 is CAGSLIGTGSGNTIYF. CDR3 sequence (DNA): TGTGCCGGCAGCTTAATTGGGACAGGCTCGGGAAACACCATATATTTT.

This clonotype has a count of ten or more. The V gene is TRBV20-1, the J gene TRBJ2-1, with 10 bases aligning to TRBD2. There are 17 residues in the CDR3. Germline-derived CDR1 and CDR2 are DFQATT and SNEGSKA (reference sequence). Trimming at V came to 6 bases and at J to 1 base, leaving 12 bases not matched to a gene. The CDR3 here is CSASWGSGRSSYNEQFF. For the CDR3, the DNA is TGCAGTGCAAGCTGGGGTAGCGGGAGGAGTTCCTACAATGAGCAGTTCTTC.

This clonotype occurred many times. The chain carries TRBV12-3 or TRBV12-4 and TRBJ1-3, with D possibly being TRBD1 (5 bases). V gave up 6 bases and J gave up 0 bases, with 18 bases separating them. The CDR3 runs 17 residues. The DNA for the CDR3 is TGTGCCAGCAGGTCGGGGGGTACAGGACCCTCTGGAAACACCATATATTTT. Amino acid sequence: CASRSGGTGPSGNTIYF.

There are many counts of this clonotype. This chain joins TRBV12-3 or TRBV12-4 and TRBJ1-2, with 12 bases aligning to TRBD1. V trimming: 6 bases; J trimming: 4 bases; junction bases outside the gene matches: 6. The length of the CDR3 is 15 residues. CDR3: CASSGTGGYPYGYTF. The CDR3 DNA follows: TGTGCCAGCAGCGGGACAGGGGGCTATCCCTATGGCTACACCTTC.

This clonotype was found many times. The chain combines TRBV28 with TRBJ2-1; 8 bases are a match to TRBD2. CDR1 MDHEN and CDR2 SYDVKM come from the germline V gene. Unmatched junction bases numbered 8, after V lost 5 bases and J lost 2 bases. There are 16 residues in the CDR3. The CDR3 is CASSPPTAGAYNEQFF. The CDR3 coding sequence is TGTGCCAGCAGTCCCCCTACAGCGGGAGCCTACAATGAGCAGTTCTTC.

Turning to this clonotype: Relative to the germline gene, one junction end is altered; a read error may explain this. This chain links TRBV7-2 with TRBJ2-5; TRBD2 matches at 11 bases. This CDR3 has 15 amino acids. Germline V gene data show CDR1 as SGHTA and CDR2 as FQGNSA. This CDR3 reads CASSIAGGGQETQYF. DNA of the CDR3: TGTGCCAGCAGCATAGCGGGAGGGGGCCAAGAGACCCAGTACTTC.

The chain employs TRBV5-1 and TRBJ2-2; unclear D gene. Per the germline V gene, CDR1 is SGHRS and CDR2 is YFSETQ. V shed 0 bases and J shed 6 bases, with 15 bases lying between them. The CDR3 consists of 16 residues. The CDR3 here is CASSLALRGTAGELFF. In nucleotides, the CDR3 is TGCGCCAGCAGCTTGGCCTTACGAGGCACAGCCGGGGAGCTGTTTTTT.

This clonotype appeared many times. The chain carries TRBV3-1 and TRBJ2-5; 9 bases align to TRBD2. Germline V gene sequence: CDR1 LGHDT, CDR2 YNNKEL (reference sequence). The CDR3 runs 16 residues. The CDR3 reads CASIQSGSGSWETQYF. In DNA form, the CDR3 reads TGTGCTTCAATTCAGTCGGGTAGCGGGAGTTGGGAGACCCAGTACTTC.

This clonotype was seen many times. The chain carries TRBV11-2 and TRBJ2-3, with D hard to call. Trimming cost V 3 bases and J 6 bases, with 7 bases left between them. Germline V gives CDR1 SGHAT, CDR2 FQNNGV. The CDR3 runs 12 residues. The CDR3, as DNA: TGTGCCAGCAGCTTTGCTATGGATACGCAGTATTTT. Its translation: CASSFAMDTQYF.

This clonotype was recorded at least ten times. V gene TRBV30 combines with J gene TRBJ1-2; tentatively, D is TRBD1 (5 bases). Per the germline V gene, CDR1 is GTSNPN and CDR2 is SVGIG (reference sequence). Trimming took off 6 bases at V and 5 bases at J, with 16 bases between the two ends. The CDR3 sequence is 13 residues long. CDR3 coding DNA: TGTGCCTGCGCCACGGGGGTTGGGTATGGCTACACCTTC. Protein: CACATGVGYGYTF.

The chain couples TRBV7-9 to TRBJ2-3, with 11 nucleotides matching TRBD2. The V and J ends lost 7 bases and 4 bases, in that order; junction bases with no gene match: 7. This CDR3 has 15 amino acids. Germline V gene data show CDR1 as SEHNR and CDR2 as FQNEAQ (reference sequence). The CDR3 loop reads CASKATSGIADTQYF. CDR3 coding DNA: TGTGCCAGCAAGGCGACTAGCGGGATCGCAGATACGCAGTATTTT.

This clonotype has ten or more counts. This chain links TRBV6-1 with TRBJ1-1; D not certain. Looked up from germline, CDR1 is MNHNS and CDR2 is SASEGT. The CDR3 contains 13 residues. V was cut by 8 bases and J by 1 base, with 11 bases left in between. Here the CDR3 DNA reads TGTGCCAGCTTGCGGACGAGGAACACTGAAGCTTTCTTT. Translating it yields CASLRTRNTEAFF.

This clonotype was counted ten times or more. The V and J genes are TRBV5-1 and TRBJ2-1; 9 bases fit TRBD1. With 6 bases clipped from V and 2 bases from J, the junction kept 9 bases outside the gene matches. This CDR3 comprises 16 residues. Germline V gives CDR1 SGHRS, CDR2 YFSETQ. The CDR3 spells CASTSTGQGPYNEQFF. The CDR3 bases are TGCGCCAGCACCTCGACCGGACAGGGGCCCTACAATGAGCAGTTCTTC.

This clonotype was detected ten times or more. The V and J genes are TRBV7-2 and TRBJ2-7; 8 bases match TRBD2. V shed 3 bases and J 4 bases; nucleotides not matched to a gene: 8. Per germline, CDR1 SGHTA and CDR2 FQGNSA. The CDR3 consists of 15 residues. CDR3 protein: CASSFSGSVGYEQYF. The CDR3 DNA sequence: TGTGCCAGCAGCTTCAGCGGGAGTGTGGGATACGAGCAGTACTTC.

This clonotype was detected ten times or more. At one boundary the junction diverges from the germline segment, which might be a read error. This rearrangement joins TRBV12-3 or TRBV12-4 to TRBJ2-7; a weak D match, TRBD2 (7 bases). The CDR3 extends over 11 amino acids. The CDR3 sequence: CASSLGGGLDF. Here the CDR3 DNA reads TGTGCCAGCAGTCTGGGCGGGGGCTTGGACTTC.

This clonotype appeared a few times. The J gene is TRBJ1-1, the V gene TRBV20-1; 7 nucleotides match TRBD1. CDR3 length equals 16 residues. The germline CDR1 and CDR2 sequences are DFQATT and SNEGSKA (reference sequence). The junction had 18 bases not matched to a gene; V was cut back by 6 bases and J by 5 bases. The CDR3 sequence: CSAPALVDRVDTEAFF. In DNA form, the CDR3 reads TGCAGTGCCCCGGCACTCGTCGACAGGGTAGATACTGAAGCTTTCTTT.

There are many counts of this clonotype. The chain employs TRBV20-1 and TRBJ2-7, with 7 bases matching TRBD2. The CDR3 loop spans 15 amino acids. CDR1 is DFQATT and CDR2 is SNEGSKA in the germline V gene (reference sequence). Written as DNA, the CDR3 is TGCAGGACTAGCATCCCAGGTCCCTCGGGTTACGAGCAGTACTTC. Encoded protein: CRTSIPGPSGYEQYF.

This clonotype was observed at least ten times. V usage is TRBV5-1 and J usage is TRBJ2-2; 8 nucleotides line up with TRBD2. The length of the CDR3 is 15 residues. With 4 bases clipped from V and 10 bases from J, the junction kept 12 bases outside the gene matches. Germline V gene data show CDR1 as SGHRS and CDR2 as YFSETQ. The CDR3 reads CASSVSGSYAEELFF. In nucleotides, the CDR3 is TGCGCCAGCAGCGTAAGCGGGAGCTACGCTGAGGAGCTGTTTTTT.